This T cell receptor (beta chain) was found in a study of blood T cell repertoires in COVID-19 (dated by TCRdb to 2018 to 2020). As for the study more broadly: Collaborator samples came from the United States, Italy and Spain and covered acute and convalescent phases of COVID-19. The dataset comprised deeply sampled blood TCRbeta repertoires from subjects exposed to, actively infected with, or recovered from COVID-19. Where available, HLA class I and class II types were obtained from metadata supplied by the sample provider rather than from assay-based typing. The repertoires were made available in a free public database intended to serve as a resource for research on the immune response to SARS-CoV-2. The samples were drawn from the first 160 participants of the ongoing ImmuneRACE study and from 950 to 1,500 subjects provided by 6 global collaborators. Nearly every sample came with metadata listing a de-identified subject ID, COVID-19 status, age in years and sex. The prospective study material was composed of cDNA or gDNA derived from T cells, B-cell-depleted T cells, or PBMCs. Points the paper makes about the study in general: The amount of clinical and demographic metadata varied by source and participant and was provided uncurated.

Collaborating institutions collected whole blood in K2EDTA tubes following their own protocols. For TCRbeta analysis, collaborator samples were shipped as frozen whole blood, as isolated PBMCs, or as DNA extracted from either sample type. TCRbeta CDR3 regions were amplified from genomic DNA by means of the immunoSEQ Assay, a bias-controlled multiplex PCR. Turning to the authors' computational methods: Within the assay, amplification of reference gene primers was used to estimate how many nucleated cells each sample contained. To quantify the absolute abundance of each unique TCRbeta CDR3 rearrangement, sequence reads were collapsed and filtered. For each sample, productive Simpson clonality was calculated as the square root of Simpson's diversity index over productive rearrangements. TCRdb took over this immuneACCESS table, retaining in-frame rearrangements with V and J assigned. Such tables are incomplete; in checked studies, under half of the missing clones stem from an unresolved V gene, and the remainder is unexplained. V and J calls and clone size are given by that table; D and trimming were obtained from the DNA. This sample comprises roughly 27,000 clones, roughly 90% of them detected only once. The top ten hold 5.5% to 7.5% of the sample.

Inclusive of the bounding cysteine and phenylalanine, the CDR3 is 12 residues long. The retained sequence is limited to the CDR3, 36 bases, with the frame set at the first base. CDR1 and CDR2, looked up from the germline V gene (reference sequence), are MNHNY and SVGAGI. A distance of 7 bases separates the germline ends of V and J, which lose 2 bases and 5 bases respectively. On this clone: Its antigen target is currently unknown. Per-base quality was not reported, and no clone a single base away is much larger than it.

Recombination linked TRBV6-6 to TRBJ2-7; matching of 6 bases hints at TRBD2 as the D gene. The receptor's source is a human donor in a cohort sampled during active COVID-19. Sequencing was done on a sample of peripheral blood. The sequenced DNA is TGTGCCAGCAGTTACCCGGGGGACGAGCAGTACTTC. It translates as CASSYPGDEQYF.